The 26 T cell receptor beta chains presented below share a single source sample, sequenced in a study of blood T cell repertoires in COVID-19. Data came from immunoSEQ multiplex PCR; TCRdb stores just in-frame clones and leaves some out. Of 200,000 to 250,000 clones listed, approximately 80% are singletons. The sequencing input was peripheral blood. Every receptor here comes from a woman aged 45-65 years with acute or convalescent COVID-19.

The chain is built from TRBV6-1 and TRBJ1-1, with no clear D. Germline loops: CDR1 MNHNS, CDR2 SASEGT. Deletions cut 2 bases from V and 0 bases from J, with 7 bases between. The length of the CDR3 is 14 residues. The DNA for the CDR3 is TGTGCCAGCAGTGAACAGATCATGAACACTGAAGCTTTCTTT. This translates into CASSEQIMNTEAFF.

The chain joins TRBV6-5 to TRBJ1-2; D possibly corresponds to TRBD1 (5 bases). The V end was cut by 6 bases, the J end by 4 bases, with 9 bases between. CDR3 length equals 12 residues. Germline V lookup: CDR1 MNHEY, CDR2 SVGAGI. CDR3 protein: CASRSGIYGYTF. The DNA for the CDR3 is TGTGCCAGCAGATCAGGGATCTATGGCTACACCTTC.

This CDR3 is CASSRGGLNTEAFF. Written as DNA, the CDR3 is TGTGCCAGCAGCCGAGGGGGACTGAACACTGAAGCTTTCTTT. The chain recombines TRBV5-4 with TRBJ1-1, with a tentative D call TRBD1 (6 bases). Germline V gene data show CDR1 as SGHNT and CDR2 as YYREEE (reference sequence). V was trimmed by 4 bases and J by 0 bases, leaving 10 bases between them. The CDR3 is made up of 14 amino acids.

For the CDR3, the DNA is TGTGCCACCAGCAGAGACGACAGGGTAGGGGCTGAAGCTTTCTTT. Translating gives CATSRDDRVGAEAFF. The V gene is TRBV15, the J gene TRBJ1-1, with 7 nucleotides matching TRBD1. The germline gives CDR1 LNHNV, CDR2 YYDKDF (reference sequence). The V gene end was trimmed by 0 bases and the J gene end by 6 bases; junction bases not matched to a gene: 7. There are 15 residues in the CDR3.

The chain joins TRBV5-6 to TRBJ2-5, with D possibly matching TRBD2 (6 bases). V was cut by 0 bases and J by 0 bases, with 15 bases left in between. Looked up from germline, CDR1 is SGHDT and CDR2 is YYEEEE. This CDR3 region has 17 residues. Here the CDR3 DNA reads TGTGCCAGCAGCTTGGCTAGTCTCGGGAGAAACCAAGAGACCCAGTACTTC. Protein sequence: CASSLASLGRNQETQYF.

The chain links TRBV7-8 to TRBJ1-6, with no clear D. The CDR3 sequence is 11 residues long. The germline CDR1 and CDR2 sequences are SGHVS and FQNEAQ. The V end was cut by 5 bases, the J end by 14 bases, with 10 bases between. Written as DNA, the CDR3 is TGTGCCAGCAGCACAGACCATACCCTCCACTTT. Translating gives CASSTDHTLHF.

V gene TRBV23-1 combines with J gene TRBJ1-5, with 7 positions matching TRBD1. TRBV23-1 is noted as an ORF with a role that remains uncertain. V was pared by 2 bases and J by 5 bases, with 9 bases of the junction left unmatched. The CDR3 has 16 residues. This CDR3 reads CASSQARGTADQPQHF. The CDR3 bases are TGCGCCAGCAGTCAAGCCCGCGGGACAGCAGATCAGCCCCAGCATTTT.

In this sample, this clone turned up once. This rearrangement joins TRBV19 to TRBJ1-1; the match to TRBD1 covers 8 bases. J gave up 8 bases and V 8 bases, and 4 bases lay outside the gene matches. This CDR3 comprises 11 residues. The germline V gene has CDR1 LNHDA and CDR2 SQIVND (reference sequence). This chain's CDR3 is CASERTGEAFF. For the CDR3, the DNA is TGTGCCAGTGAACGGACAGGGGAAGCTTTCTTT.

The chain employs TRBV3-1 (or the pseudogene TRBV3-2) and TRBJ1-1; the D is unclear. The CDR3 length is 14 residues. V dropped 10 bases and J dropped 0 bases, with 15 bases sitting between them. Germline CDR1 LGHDT, CDR2 YNNKEL (reference sequence). In nucleotides, the CDR3 is TGTGCCACTTCTTTCGGGTTAATGAACACTGAAGCTTTCTTT. Translating gives CATSFGLMNTEAFF.

This sequence joins TRBV5-5 and TRBJ1-3; D might be TRBD1 (6 bases). The CDR3 runs to 14 residues. The V end lost 7 bases, the J end lost 4 bases, and 15 bases lay between the germline ends. Germline CDR1 and CDR2: SGHKS and YYEKEE (reference sequence). The CDR3 region has the DNA TGTGCCAGCCAACCCCAGGGGTCCGGAAACACCATATATTTT. Protein product: CASQPQGSGNTIYF.

The J gene is TRBJ2-7, the V gene TRBV2, with D possibly being TRBD1 (5 bases). There are 13 residues in the CDR3. Germline values: CDR1 SNHLY, CDR2 FYNNEI. The V end lost 6 bases, the J end lost 5 bases, and 14 bases lay between the germline ends. CDR3 sequence (DNA): TGTGCCAGCAGGCGGACACCTAAAAACGAGCAGTACTTC. It codes for CASRRTPKNEQYF.

The rearrangement uses TRBV7-2 and TRBJ2-2; D is undetermined. The CDR3 is 12 amino acids. V was cut by 6 bases and J by 7 bases, with 9 bases left in between. Germline V CDR1 and CDR2: SGHTA, FQGNSA. This CDR3 reads CASSNRHGELFF. The DNA for the CDR3 is TGTGCCAGCAGTAACAGACACGGGGAGCTGTTTTTT.

The chain couples TRBV18 to TRBJ2-3, with 11 bases lining up with TRBD2. Germline assignment: CDR1 KGHSH and CDR2 LQKENI. J was trimmed by 3 bases and V by 5 bases; bases with no gene match: 4. This CDR3 is 15 amino acids long. Written as DNA, the CDR3 is TGTGCCAGCTCAGCTAGCGGGGGGCTGACAGATACGCAGTATTTT. Residues: CASSASGGLTDTQYF.

V gene TRBV7-6 combines with J gene TRBJ2-3; D possibly corresponds to TRBD2 (7 bases). The length of the CDR3 is 15 residues. V shed 1 base and J shed 1 base, with 9 bases lying between them. Looked up from germline, CDR1 is SGHVS and CDR2 is FNYEAQ. CDR3 bases: TGTGCCAGCAGCTTAGGGGGGGGCCGCACAGATACGCAGTATTTT. Amino acids: CASSLGGGRTDTQYF.

The chain combines TRBV24-1 with TRBJ1-5; TRBD1 agrees at 9 bases. J gave up 3 bases and V 4 bases, and 3 bases lay outside the gene matches. The CDR3 is made up of 15 amino acids. Germline lookup yields CDR1 KGHDR and CDR2 SFDVKD. The CDR3 reads CATSEGQGNNQPQHF. The DNA of the CDR3 is TGTGCCACCAGTGAGGGACAGGGAAACAATCAGCCCCAGCATTTT.

The V and J genes are TRBV5-1 and TRBJ2-1; 12 bases fit TRBD2. Per germline, CDR1 SGHRS and CDR2 YFSETQ. The trim removed 0 bases at V and 9 bases at J, leaving 4 bases unmatched. This CDR3 region has 15 residues. CDR3 DNA sequence: TGCGCCAGCAGCTTGGAACTAGCGGGGGGAGGTGAGCAGTTCTTC. Translating gives CASSLELAGGGEQFF. The variable domain in full, completed from reference TRBV5-1 and TRBJ2-1, reads KAGVTQTPRYLIKTRGQQVTLSCSPISGHRSVSWYQQTPGQGLQFLFEYFSETQRNKGNFPGRFSGRQFSNSRSEMNVSTLELGDSALYLCASSLELAGGGEQFFGPGTRLTVL.

This rearrangement joins TRBV7-5 to TRBJ2-2; the D call of TRBD2 is as the table states it, not checked on the DNA. TRBV7-5 is a known pseudogene. The CDR3 length is 18 residues. The CDR3 nucleotides are TGTGTCAGAAGCTTAGCGCAGTTTGGCGGGAGGCGTACCGGGGAGCTGTTTTTT. Its protein product is CVRSLAQFGGRRTGELFF.

The rearrangement links TRBV9 to TRBJ2-5, with 12 bases lining up with TRBD2. Losses at the gene ends were 4 bases for V and 3 bases for J; bases not matched to a gene: 7. Germline loops: CDR1 SGDLS, CDR2 YYNGEE. The CDR3 sequence is 16 residues long. DNA of the CDR3: TGTGCCAGCAGCTTGCGGACTAGCGGGGACAAAGAGACCCAGTACTTC. Translated, it gives CASSLRTSGDKETQYF.

This clone occurred once. CDR3 nucleotide sequence: TGCACCAGCAGCCAAGTCCACCGGGACAGGGGGATCTACGAGCAGTACTTC. This gives the protein CTSSQVHRDRGIYEQYF. The rearrangement links TRBV1 to TRBJ2-7; TRBD1, as called in the table, went unchecked against the DNA. TRBV1 is a recognized pseudogene. This CDR3 comprises 17 residues.

This clone was seen a handful of times. V gene TRBV5-4 combines with J gene TRBJ2-7; 11 bases are shared with TRBD2. J was trimmed by 2 bases and V by 5 bases; bases with no gene match: 6. The CDR3 consists of 15 residues. The germline V gene encodes CDR1 SGHNT and CDR2 YYREEE (reference sequence). The CDR3 is CASRLGLAETYEQYF. The CDR3 nucleotides read TGTGCCAGCAGACTGGGACTAGCGGAGACCTACGAGCAGTACTTC.

This clone was counted between two and nine times. The chain couples TRBV5-4 to TRBJ1-6; TRBD1 is a possible D gene (6 bases). V was trimmed by 4 bases and J by 13 bases, leaving 18 bases between them. The CDR3 runs to 14 residues. Looked up from germline, CDR1 is SGHNT and CDR2 is YYREEE (reference sequence). The CDR3 protein is CASSAGGGWDPLHF. The CDR3 DNA follows: TGTGCCAGCAGCGCCGGGGGGGGCTGGGACCCCCTCCACTTT. Full variable domain (rest looked up from reference TRBV5-4 and TRBJ1-6): ETGVTQSPTHLIKTRGQQVTLRCSSQSGHNTVSWYQQALGQGPQFIFQYYREEENGRGNFPPRFSGLQFPNYSSELNVNALELDDSALYLCASSAGGGWDPLHFGNGTRLTVT.

The rearrangement links TRBV12-3 or TRBV12-4 to TRBJ1-1; D is undetermined. The CDR3 consists of 13 residues. The V end lost 10 bases, the J end lost 1 base, and 13 bases lay between the germline ends. The CDR3 is CAIRKPGNTEAFF. CDR3 nucleotides: TGTGCCATCCGCAAACCGGGGAACACTGAAGCTTTCTTT.

The V and J genes are TRBV5-1 and TRBJ2-2, with 10 bases that match TRBD1. V lost 1 base, J lost 5 bases, and 5 bases stayed unmatched. The CDR3 has 16 amino acids. The germline gives CDR1 SGHRS, CDR2 YFSETQ. The chain's CDR3 is CASSLIGQGGTGELFF. The CDR3 DNA reads as TGCGCCAGCAGCTTGATTGGACAGGGGGGAACCGGGGAGCTGTTTTTT.

V gene TRBV5-1 combines with J gene TRBJ2-1; TRBD2 aligns across 14 bases. The CDR3 sequence is 15 residues long. After removal of 4 bases from V and 10 bases from J, the junction contained 7 bases not matched to a gene. In germline, CDR1 is SGHRS, CDR2 YFSETQ. The CDR3, as DNA: TGCGCCAGCAGCCTCGGACTAGCGGGGGGCGGGGAGCAGTTCTTC. Residues: CASSLGLAGGGEQFF.

This clone appeared a few times. V gene TRBV2 combines with J gene TRBJ2-5; 7 positions match TRBD1. The germline V gene has CDR1 SNHLY and CDR2 FYNNEI. The CDR3 sequence is 15 residues long. The J segment lost 4 bases and the V segment lost 4 bases, leaving 9 bases of the junction unmatched. The CDR3: CASSGTTGLAETQYF. CDR3 DNA: TGTGCCAGCAGTGGGACGACAGGGCTCGCAGAGACCCAGTACTTC.

V and J are TRBV28 and TRBJ2-7; D is perhaps TRBD2 (5 bases). This CDR3 contains 14 residues. Germline V gene data show CDR1 as MDHEN and CDR2 as SYDVKM. Trimming stripped 1 base from V and 0 bases from J, with 7 bases between. The CDR3 is CASSLLAFSYEQYF. Here the CDR3 DNA reads TGTGCCAGCAGTTTATTAGCGTTCTCCTACGAGCAGTACTTC.